A selection of T cell receptor beta chains follows, all from one sample in a study of T-cell reconstitution after alpha-beta-depleted transplantation in children. TCRdb ran MiXCR on the PCR reads and lists one entry per CDR3 protein. Of over 150,000 distinct CDR3 sequences detected, more than 6.5% appear once; the ten largest clones hold around 2.7%. Here the sequenced sample was PBMCs from the stem cell graft donor, taken from the stem cell graft. The receptors shown here come from a human donor who donated a stem cell graft to a child with Wiskott-Aldrich syndrome. Both conserved end residues are part of each CDR3. D genes are given only for firm matches. Expanded clones get a size class; other rows say once, few or many, or leave the size out.

V gene	D gene	clone size	J gene	CDR3 protein	CDR3 DNA
TRBV5-1	-	many	TRBJ2-7	CASSFGVNSYEQYF	TGCGCCAGCAGCTTCGGTGTTAACTCCTACGAGCAGTACTTC
TRBV19	-	-	TRBJ1-1	CASSRRGGRMNTEAFF	TGTGCCAGTAGTAGGAGGGGGGGCCGCATGAACACTGAAGCTTTCTTT
TRBV20-1	-	many	TRBJ2-6	CSVGAGNSGANVLTF	TGCAGTGTAGGGGCAGGAAACTCTGGGGCCAACGTCCTGACTTTC
TRBV6-1	-	many	TRBJ2-3	CASSRRSLWGAGEDTQYF	TGTGCCAGCAGCCGTCGTTCCCTTTGGGGGGCCGGTGAAGATACGCAGTATTTT
TRBV5-5	-	few	TRBJ1-3	CASSLDTFYSKGNTIYF	TGTGCCAGCAGCTTGGACACCTTCTACTCTAAGGGAAACACCATATATTTT
TRBV12-3/TRBV12-4	-	many	TRBJ2-1	CASSLFGAGLYNEQFF	TGTGCCAGCAGTTTATTTGGGGCAGGGCTCTACAATGAGCAGTTCTTC
TRBV15	TRBD1	-	TRBJ1-6	CATSFSRGQSPLHF	TGTGCCACCAGCTTTAGTAGGGGGCAGTCACCCCTCCACTTT
TRBV12-3/TRBV12-4	-	many	TRBJ2-7	CAIGSSRSYEQYF	TGTGCCATCGGGAGTTCCCGCTCCTACGAGCAGTACTTC
TRBV7-9	-	many	TRBJ1-5	CASSPQDGSRNQPQHF	TGTGCCAGCAGCCCACAAGATGGATCGCGCAATCAGCCCCAGCATTTT
TRBV6-5	-	many	TRBJ2-5	CASSYSKEWGLETQYF	TGTGCCAGCAGTTACTCGAAGGAATGGGGTCTGGAGACCCAGTACTTC
TRBV25-1	-	many	TRBJ1-5	CASSGLHQGRAQPQHF	TGTGCCAGCAGTGGTTTGCATCAAGGAAGGGCTCAGCCCCAGCATTTT
TRBV29-1	TRBD2	many	TRBJ2-5	CSAGKGLAGETQYF	TGCAGCGCCGGCAAGGGACTAGCGGGGGAGACCCAGTACTTC
TRBV24-1	-	many	TRBJ2-5	CATSSADIQETQYF	TGTGCCACGTCTTCGGCGGACATCCAAGAGACCCAGTACTTC
TRBV5-1	TRBD2	many	TRBJ2-1	CASSLNLAGGRDEQFF	TGCGCCAGCAGCTTGAACCTAGCGGGAGGGAGGGATGAGCAGTTCTTC
TRBV6-2/TRBV6-3	-	many	TRBJ1-5	CASSYGGAGQPQHF	TGTGCCAGCAGTTACGGGGGGGCCGGGCAGCCCCAGCATTTT
TRBV6-2/TRBV6-3	TRBD2	many	TRBJ2-1	CASGTGLAHEQFF	TGTGCCAGCGGCACGGGACTAGCCCATGAGCAGTTCTTC
TRBV5-1	TRBD2	-	TRBJ2-2	CASSLRGGQNTVELFF	TGCGCCAGCAGCTTGCGGGGGGGCCAGAACACCGTGGAGCTGTTTTTT
TRBV6-1	-	many	TRBJ1-3	CASSRGRRNSGNTIYF	TGTGCCAGCAGTCGGGGACGGCGGAACTCTGGAAACACCATATATTTT
TRBV18	-	medium-sized	TRBJ1-1	CASSPARGVNTEAFF	TGTGCCAGCTCACCAGCGAGGGGGGTCAACACTGAAGCTTTCTTT
TRBV29-1	-	many	TRBJ1-1	CSVEGGVGRTEAFF	TGCAGCGTTGAAGGCGGTGTCGGGCGAACTGAAGCTTTCTTT
TRBV7-9	-	once	TRBJ2-7	CASSPRTHTYEQYF	TGTGCCAGCAGCCCCCGGACTCACACCTACGAGCAGTACTTC
TRBV18	-	many	TRBJ1-2	CASSPNQDNYGYTF	TGTGCCAGCTCACCAAACCAGGATAACTATGGCTACACCTTC
TRBV4-3	TRBD1	many	TRBJ1-1	CASSQSTGGNTEAFF	TGCGCCAGCAGTCAGTCAACAGGGGGGAACACTGAAGCTTTCTTT
TRBV29-1	-	-	TRBJ2-3	CSVGWIVRGTDTQYF	TGCAGCGTTGGGTGGATTGTGCGCGGCACAGATACGCAGTATTTT
TRBV2	-	-	TRBJ2-4	CASSEALGGYIQYF	TGTGCCAGCAGTGAAGCGCTGGGGGGTTACATTCAGTACTTC
TRBV5-1	-	many	TRBJ1-2	CASTPLSGTYGYTF	TGCGCCAGCACCCCGTTATCCGGTACCTATGGCTACACCTTC
TRBV4-3	TRBD2	-	TRBJ2-3	CASSETSGFGWGTDTQYF	TGCGCCAGCAGCGAAACTAGCGGATTTGGGTGGGGCACAGATACGCAGTATTTT
TRBV28	-	many	TRBJ2-7	CASSLRNDEQYF	TGTGCCAGCAGTTTGCGGAACGACGAGCAGTACTTC
TRBV7-9	-	many	TRBJ2-6	CASSFLLPGANVLTF	TGTGCCAGCAGCTTCCTTCTCCCCGGGGCCAACGTCCTGACTTTC
TRBV12-3/TRBV12-4	TRBD1	many	TRBJ1-3	CASSTNLRQGRSGNTIYF	TGTGCCAGCAGTACGAACCTCCGACAGGGTAGATCTGGAAACACCATATATTTT
TRBV5-1	-	many	TRBJ2-3	CASSYRSSTDTQYF	TGCGCCAGCAGCTATAGGTCCTCCACAGATACGCAGTATTTT
TRBV5-1	-	many	TRBJ2-2	CASSRDLTGELFF	TGCGCCAGCAGCCGTGACCTCACCGGGGAGCTGTTTTTT
TRBV20-1	-	many	TRBJ1-1	CSARDPRTQNTEAFF	TGCAGTGCTAGAGATCCGAGGACCCAGAACACTGAAGCTTTCTTT
TRBV9	TRBD2	many	TRBJ2-1	CASSVGGGIGMSSYNEQFF	TGTGCCAGCAGCGTAGGGGGGGGGATCGGGATGAGCTCCTACAATGAGCAGTTCTTC
TRBV7-9	TRBD2	few	TRBJ2-3	CASSLRLAGSSDTQYF	TGTGCCAGCAGCCTCCGACTAGCGGGAAGTTCAGATACGCAGTATTTT
TRBV20-1	-	many	TRBJ2-7	CSARGVGRREQYF	TGCAGTGCTAGAGGGGTTGGGAGGAGGGAGCAGTACTTC
TRBV5-1	TRBD1	many	TRBJ2-1	CASSLGQGYNEQFF	TGCGCCAGCAGCCTGGGACAGGGGTACAATGAGCAGTTCTTC
TRBV7-9	-	-	TRBJ2-5	CASSLTPFRDRGETQYF	TGTGCCAGCAGCTTAACGCCTTTTCGCGACAGAGGGGAGACCCAGTACTTC
TRBV5-1	-	many	TRBJ2-2	CASRVENTGELFF	TGCGCCAGCAGAGTTGAGAACACCGGGGAGCTGTTTTTT
TRBV11-2	TRBD1	few	TRBJ2-7	CASSLGTGLIYEQYF	TGTGCCAGCAGCTTAGGGACAGGGCTTATCTACGAGCAGTACTTC
TRBV30	-	many	TRBJ2-3	CAWLSTDTQYF	TGTGCCTGGCTAAGCACAGATACGCAGTATTTT
TRBV12-3/TRBV12-4	TRBD1	many	TRBJ2-2	CASSQYGTGKRANTGELFF	TGTGCCAGCAGTCAATACGGGACAGGGAAAAGGGCGAACACCGGGGAGCTGTTTTTT
TRBV7-6	-	few	TRBJ2-5	CASGRSSETQYF	TGTGCCAGCGGGAGGTCAAGTGAGACCCAGTACTTC
TRBV12-3/TRBV12-4	-	many	TRBJ1-1	CASSPTGSNTEAFF	TGTGCCAGCAGTCCCACGGGCAGCAACACTGAAGCTTTCTTT
TRBV2	-	many	TRBJ1-5	CASKGGEEQPQHF	TGTGCCAGCAAAGGGGGAGAAGAGCAGCCCCAGCATTTT
TRBV6-5	TRBD1	many	TRBJ1-5	CASSSSGDRDQPQHF	TGTGCCAGTAGCTCCTCGGGGGACAGAGATCAGCCCCAGCATTTT
TRBV30	-	many	TRBJ1-1	CAWSKGGNTEAFF	TGTGCCTGGAGCAAGGGGGGGAACACTGAAGCTTTCTTT
TRBV5-1	-	many	TRBJ2-5	CASSGGSGYSETQYF	TGCGCCAGCAGCGGGGGGTCAGGGTATTCAGAGACCCAGTACTTC
TRBV7-2	-	many	TRBJ2-7	CASSLGRTASYEQYF	TGTGCCAGCAGCTTGGGGAGGACAGCATCCTACGAGCAGTACTTC
TRBV28	-	-	TRBJ2-5	CASSSGGGAVRETQYF	TGTGCCAGCAGCTCCGGAGGGGGGGCAGTGAGAGAGACCCAGTACTTC